The clone carrying this T cell receptor (beta chain) showed up just a few times. The TCR library protocol attached unique molecular identifiers to the individual cDNA molecules. TCRdb reprocessed the 5' RACE reads with MiXCR, giving one entry per CDR3 protein. Among some 48,000 distinct CDR3 sequences listed, 6.2% were seen once. This sample is part of a study of early T cells in non-severe SARS-CoV-2 infection. Study-wide background: Alpha and beta chains were unpaired, from unsorted whole-blood bulk RNA.

From germline, CDR1 is SQVTM and CDR2 ANQGSEA. V lost 7 bases to trimming and J lost 3 bases, with 16 bases between them. The CDR3 is 13 amino acids. The clonotype was recovered from an adult who was a healthcare worker with PCR-confirmed SARS-CoV-2 infection or an uninfected control (not recorded which). Sequences were derived from whole blood, sampled at baseline. The rearrangement joins TRBV29-1 to TRBJ2-7; no definite D call. CDR3 coding DNA: TGCAGCGCCGTTCCGACGGACCGCTACGAGCAGTACTTC. Its protein product is CSAVPTDRYEQYF.